The source of this TCR beta chain is a study of OX40 agonist ivuxolimab in advanced cancers. Trimming removed 0 bases from V and 4 bases from J, with 12 bases in between. Germline V gene lookup returns CDR1 SGHVS and CDR2 FQNEAQ. The CDR3 has 15 residues. Produced via immunoSEQ multiplex PCR; TCRdb's table is partial and in-frame only. This table holds 55,000 to 95,000 clones, 80% to 90% found once. This chain connects TRBV7-8 to TRBJ1-2, with D hard to call. This TCR was sampled from an adult with an advanced solid tumor such as melanoma, head and neck, liver or kidney cancer. The specimen comprised CD4+ or CD8+ T cells sorted from blood, sampled in a trial of the OX40 agonist ivuxolimab. The CDR3 DNA follows: TGTGCCAGCAGCTTAGCCGCGCCAGCTTTCTATGGCTACACCTTC. Residues: CASSLAAPAFYGYTF.